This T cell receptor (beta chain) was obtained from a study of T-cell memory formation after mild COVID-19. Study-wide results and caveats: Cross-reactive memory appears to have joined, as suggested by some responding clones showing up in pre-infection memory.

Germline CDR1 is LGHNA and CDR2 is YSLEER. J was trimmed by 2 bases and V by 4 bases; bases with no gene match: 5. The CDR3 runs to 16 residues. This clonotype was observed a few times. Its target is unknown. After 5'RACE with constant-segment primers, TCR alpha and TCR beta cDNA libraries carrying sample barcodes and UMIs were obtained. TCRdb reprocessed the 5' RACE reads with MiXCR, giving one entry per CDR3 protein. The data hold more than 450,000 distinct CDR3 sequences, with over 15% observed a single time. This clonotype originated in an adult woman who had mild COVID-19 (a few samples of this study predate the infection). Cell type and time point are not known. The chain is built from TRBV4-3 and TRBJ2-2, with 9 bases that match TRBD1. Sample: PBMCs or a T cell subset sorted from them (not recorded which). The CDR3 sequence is CASSRGTGINTGELFF. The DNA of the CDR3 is TGCGCCAGCAGCCGTGGGACAGGGATCAACACCGGGGAGCTGTTTTTT.